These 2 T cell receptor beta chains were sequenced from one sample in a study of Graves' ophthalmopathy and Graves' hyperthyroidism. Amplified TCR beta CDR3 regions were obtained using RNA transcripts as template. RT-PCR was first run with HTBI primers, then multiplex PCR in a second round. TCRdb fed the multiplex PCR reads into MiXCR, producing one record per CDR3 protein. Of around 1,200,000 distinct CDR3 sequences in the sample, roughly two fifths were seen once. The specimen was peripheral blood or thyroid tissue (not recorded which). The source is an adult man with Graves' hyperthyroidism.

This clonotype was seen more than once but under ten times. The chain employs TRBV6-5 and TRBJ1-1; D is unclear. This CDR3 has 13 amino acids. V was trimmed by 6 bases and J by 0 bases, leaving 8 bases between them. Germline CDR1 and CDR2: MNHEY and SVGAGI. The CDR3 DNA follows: TGTGCCAGCAGGGTCATGTTGAACACTGAAGCTTTCTTT. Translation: CASRVMLNTEAFF.

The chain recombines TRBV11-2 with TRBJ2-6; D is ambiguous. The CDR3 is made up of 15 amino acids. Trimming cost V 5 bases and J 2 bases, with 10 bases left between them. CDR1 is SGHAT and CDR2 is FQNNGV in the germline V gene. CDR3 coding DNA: TGTGCCAGCAGCCCCACCCAGGCTGGGGCCAACGTCCTGACTTTC. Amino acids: CASSPTQAGANVLTF.